This TCR beta chain was obtained from a study of human T cells and chemical hapten exposure. Whole-study context: Per-sample TCR yield variation was attributed mainly to small pooled library volume differences. Study findings and constraints: High-frequency TCRs, those above 1 in 1000, stayed the same after DPC sensitization.

The CDR3 loop spans 19 amino acids. V shed 4 bases and J 7 bases; nucleotides not matched to a gene: 21. Unique molecular identifiers were attached to individual cDNA molecules during library preparation. Original processing notes: Sample TCR counts, which ranged from 23,224 to 690,600, had a median of 95,638. TCRdb re-derived calls from the RACE reads in MiXCR, one entry per CDR3 protein. The V and J calls, along with clone size, are taken from TCRdb and not from the paper's own processing. The sample contains 35,000 to 50,000 distinct CDR3 sequences, 3.7% of which appear only once. Details on this clonotype: The target antigen is unknown.

Documented time point: healthy volunteer bleed at 6 weeks. Unfractionated whole blood was the source of the extracted total RNA. The sequenced sample was whole blood. This receptor was identified in a human donor in good health. Some clones in this sample may be carry-over from other donors' samples. This sequence joins TRBV23-1 and TRBJ1-5; TRBD1 aligns across 8 bases. TRBV23-1 is flagged as an ORF with uncertain function. The CDR3 DNA follows: TGCGCCAGCAGTCCAAAACCCGCGAGATTCGACAGGGGAAGGCAGCCCCAGCATTTT. This translates into CASSPKPARFDRGRQPQHF.